The next 3 T cell receptor beta chains were all read from a single sample in a study of T cell responses to AZD1222 COVID-19 vaccine. The protocol was immunoSEQ multiplex PCR, while the TCRdb copy is restricted to in-frame clones and leaves out a portion. This table holds roughly 99,000 clones, around 90% found once. This specimen was peripheral blood, taken 28 days after the second AZD1222 dose. The receptors were gathered from an adult who received the AZD1222 COVID-19 vaccine.

This chain uses TRBV24-1 with TRBJ1-5; 8 bases match TRBD1. The CDR3 sequence is 15 residues long. Germline-derived CDR1 and CDR2 are KGHDR and SFDVKD. The junction had 6 bases not matched to a gene; V was cut back by 4 bases and J by 5 bases. CDR3 loop: CATSDPTGVDQPQHF. The CDR3 coding sequence is TGTGCCACCAGTGACCCGACAGGGGTGGATCAGCCCCAGCATTTT.

This chain connects TRBV24-1 to TRBJ2-2, with 9 bases aligning to TRBD1. This CDR3 region has 15 residues. J lost 5 bases, V lost 5 bases, and 5 bases had no gene match. Germline assignment: CDR1 KGHDR and CDR2 SFDVKD. The CDR3 sequence is CATSVGQGWTGELFF. CDR3 bases: TGTGCCACCAGTGTTGGACAGGGGTGGACCGGGGAGCTGTTTTTT.

This clone came up once. The genes are TRBV10-3 and TRBJ1-2, with D hard to call. With 7 bases removed from V and 5 bases from J, the gap between germline ends came to 8 bases. CDR3 length: 11 amino acids. Germline CDR1 is ENHRY and CDR2 is SYGVKD. CDR3 nucleotide sequence: TGTGCCATCAAACGGGATTATGGCTACACCTTC. Encoded protein: CAIKRDYGYTF.